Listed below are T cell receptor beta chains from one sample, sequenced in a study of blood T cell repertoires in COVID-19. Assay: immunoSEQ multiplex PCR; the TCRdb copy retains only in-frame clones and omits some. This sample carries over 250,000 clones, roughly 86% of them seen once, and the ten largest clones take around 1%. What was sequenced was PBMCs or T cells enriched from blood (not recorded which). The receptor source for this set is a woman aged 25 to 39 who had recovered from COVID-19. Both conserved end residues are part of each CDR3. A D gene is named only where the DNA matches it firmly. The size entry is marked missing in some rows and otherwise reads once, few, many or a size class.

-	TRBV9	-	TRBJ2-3	CASSVAQVTDTQYF	TGTGCCAGCAGCGTAGCTCAGGTAACAGATACGCAGTATTTT
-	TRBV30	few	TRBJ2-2	CACSDTGELFF	TGTGCCTGCTCGGACACCGGGGAGCTGTTTTTT
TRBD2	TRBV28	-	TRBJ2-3	CASSTPVLAGSGADTQYF	TGTGCCAGCAGTACCCCTGTCCTAGCGGGATCCGGGGCAGATACGCAGTATTTT
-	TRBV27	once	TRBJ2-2	CASSPTPQGSNTGELFF	TGTGCCAGCAGTCCTACTCCACAGGGTTCGAACACCGGGGAGCTGTTTTTT
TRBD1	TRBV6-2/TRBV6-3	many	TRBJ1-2	CASSPRGHGGGYTF	TGTGCCAGCAGCCCCAGGGGGCACGGGGGCGGCTACACCTTC
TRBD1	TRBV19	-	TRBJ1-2	CASSTSPGTGMGGYTF	TGTGCCAGTAGTACCAGTCCCGGGACAGGGATGGGAGGCTACACCTTC
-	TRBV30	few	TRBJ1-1	CAWSVTGSNTEAFF	TGTGCCTGGAGTGTAACGGGTAGCAACACTGAAGCTTTCTTT
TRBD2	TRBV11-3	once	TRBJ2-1	CASSSVIRTSPGNEQFF	TGTGCCAGCAGCTCCGTAATTAGGACTAGCCCGGGCAATGAGCAGTTCTTC
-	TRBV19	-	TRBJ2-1	CASRALPTNPNEQFF	TGTGCCAGTAGGGCTCTTCCCACGAATCCCAATGAGCAGTTCTTC
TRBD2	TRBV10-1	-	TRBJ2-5	CASSANSGRETQYF	TGCGCCAGCAGTGCAAACAGCGGGAGGGAGACCCAGTACTTC
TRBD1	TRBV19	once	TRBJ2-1	CASSPTGVEQFF	TGTGCCAGTAGCCCGACAGGGGTAGAGCAGTTCTTC
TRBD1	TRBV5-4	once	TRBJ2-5	CASSLFVGGWETQYF	TGTGCCAGCAGCTTGTTCGTAGGGGGCTGGGAGACCCAGTACTTC
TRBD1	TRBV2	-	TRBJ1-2	CASSEALKTGNGYTF	TGTGCCAGCAGTGAAGCGCTTAAGACAGGGAATGGCTACACCTTC
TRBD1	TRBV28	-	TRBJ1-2	CASSRQGAPYYGYTF	TGTGCCAGCAGTAGGCAGGGGGCTCCCTACTATGGCTACACCTTC
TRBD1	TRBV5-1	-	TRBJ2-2	CASSLRQGALFTGELFF	TGCGCCAGCAGCTTGAGACAGGGGGCCCTCTTTACCGGGGAGCTGTTTTTT
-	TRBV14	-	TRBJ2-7	CASSQGGARVYEQYF	TGTGCCAGCAGCCAAGGCGGGGCCCGGGTCTACGAGCAGTACTTC
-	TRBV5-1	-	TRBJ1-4	CASSNSRAGRGEKLFF	TGCGCCAGCAGCAACTCTAGGGCGGGGAGAGGTGAAAAACTGTTTTTT
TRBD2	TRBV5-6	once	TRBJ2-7	CASSVGLAESSYEQYF	TGTGCCAGCAGCGTCGGACTAGCGGAAAGCTCCTACGAGCAGTACTTC
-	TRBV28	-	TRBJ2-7	CASSLRQSRYEQYF	TGTGCCAGCAGCCTTAGACAGTCTCGGTACGAGCAGTACTTC
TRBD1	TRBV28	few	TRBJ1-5	CASIDYVGQHGPQHF	TGTGCCAGCATCGATTACGTGGGACAGCACGGGCCCCAGCATTTT
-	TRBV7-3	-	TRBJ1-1	CASSLTGKGDTEAFF	TGTGCCAGCAGCTTAACGGGGAAGGGGGACACTGAAGCTTTCTTT
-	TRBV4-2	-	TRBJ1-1	CASSQETERTEAFF	TGTGCCAGCAGCCAAGAGACAGAACGCACTGAAGCTTTCTTT
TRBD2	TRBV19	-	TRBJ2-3	CASSDLAGGTPSTDTQYF	TGTGCCAGTAGTGACCTAGCGGGAGGTACCCCTAGCACAGATACGCAGTATTTT
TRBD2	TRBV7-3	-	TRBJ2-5	CASSLAGGLETQYF	TGTGCCAGCAGCTTAGCGGGGGGGCTGGAGACCCAGTACTTC
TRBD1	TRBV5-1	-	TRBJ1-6	CASRDPTGSGSPLHF	TGCGCCAGCAGGGACCCGACAGGGAGTGGTTCACCCCTCCACTTT
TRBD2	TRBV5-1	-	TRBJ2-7	CASSLGLAGGPGYEQYF	TGCGCCAGCAGCTTGGGACTAGCGGGGGGGCCTGGTTACGAGCAGTACTTC
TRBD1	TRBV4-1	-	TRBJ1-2	CASSHSQGDYGYTF	TGCGCCAGCAGCCACAGCCAGGGGGACTATGGCTACACCTTC
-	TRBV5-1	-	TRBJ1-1	CASSTSQGPTEAFF	TGCGCCAGCAGCACATCACAGGGCCCCACTGAAGCTTTCTTT
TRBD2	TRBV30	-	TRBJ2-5	CAWSVQLAGGRQETQYF	TGTGCCTGGAGTGTACAACTAGCGGGGGGCAGACAAGAGACCCAGTACTTC